The 9 T cell receptor beta chains below were found in one sample sequenced in a study of T cell responses to AZD1222 COVID-19 vaccine. TCRdb keeps only in-frame clones here, not all; method: immunoSEQ multiplex PCR. The sample's table shows over 120,000 clones. Sequencing was performed on peripheral blood. The receptors shown here come from an adult in good health.

V is TRBV6-5 and J is TRBJ1-5; D gene ambiguous. This CDR3 region has 11 residues. The germline gives CDR1 MNHEY, CDR2 SVGAGI. The V gene lost 6 bases and the J gene lost 7 bases, with 7 bases spanning the gap. In DNA form, the CDR3 reads TGTGCCAGCAGCGCCTTCCAGCCCCAGCATTTT. Residues: CASSAFQPQHF.

The genes are TRBV4-1 and TRBJ1-1; D gene uncertain. The CDR3 has 16 residues. Trimming left V 1 base short and J 3 bases short, with 15 bases between. Germline V gives CDR1 MGHRA, CDR2 YSYEKL. The chain's CDR3 is CASSQGSPGWYTEAFF. CDR3 in DNA: TGCGCCAGCAGCCAAGGTTCTCCGGGGTGGTACACTGAAGCTTTCTTT.

The chain carries TRBV28 and TRBJ2-5; 8 bases are shared with TRBD2. Trimming cost V 3 bases and J 0 bases; bases outside gene matches: 6. CDR3 length equals 16 residues. The germline V gene has CDR1 MDHEN and CDR2 SYDVKM. The CDR3 here is CASSFGSSGYQETQYF. CDR3 sequence (DNA): TGTGCCAGCAGTTTCGGGTCTAGCGGGTACCAAGAGACCCAGTACTTC.

The rearrangement links TRBV4-3 to TRBJ2-2; no clear D. CDR1 and CDR2 (germline): LGHNA, YSLEER. The CDR3 length is 15 residues. Trimming left V 1 base short and J 6 bases short, with 12 bases between. The CDR3 DNA reads as TGCGCCAGCAGCCAAGGAAGGTGGGGTTCCGGGGAGCTGTTTTTT. It is translated as CASSQGRWGSGELFF.

This CDR3 reads CASRRALGNTIYF. CDR3 DNA sequence: TGTGCCAGCAGAAGGGCTTTGGGAAACACCATATATTTT. The chain links TRBV3-1 (or the pseudogene TRBV3-2) to TRBJ1-3, with no clear D. Trimming cost V 6 bases and J 4 bases, with 10 bases left between them. This CDR3 contains 13 residues. Per germline, CDR1 LGHDT and CDR2 YNNKEL (reference sequence).

V usage is TRBV21-1 and J usage is TRBJ2-7; whether TRBD2, the table's D call, matches the DNA was not checked. TRBV21-1 is a known pseudogene. CDR3 length: 16 amino acids. In DNA form, the CDR3 reads TGTGCCAGCAGCAAAGGACTAGCGGGGGGTCCCTACGAGCAGTACTTC. Encoded protein: CASSKGLAGGPYEQYF.

This chain joins TRBV9 and TRBJ2-5, with TRBD2 matching over 9 bases. Germline lookup yields CDR1 SGDLS and CDR2 YYNGEE. The V segment lost 7 bases and the J segment 2 bases; nucleotides outside the gene matches: 18. The CDR3 length is 18 residues. The CDR3 sequence: CASSREGLAGLPQETQYF. The CDR3 DNA is TGTGCCAGCTCCCGCGAGGGGCTAGCGGGGTTACCACAAGAGACCCAGTACTTC.

V gene TRBV5-1 combines with J gene TRBJ1-2; possibly TRBD1 for D (5 bases). The V end lost 2 bases, the J end lost 6 bases, and 14 bases lay between the germline ends. Germline V gene lookup returns CDR1 SGHRS and CDR2 YFSETQ. This CDR3 comprises 14 residues. The CDR3 spells CASSFGDSKDGYTF. DNA of the CDR3: TGCGCCAGCAGCTTTGGGGACTCAAAGGATGGCTACACCTTC.

The chain employs TRBV2 and TRBJ2-3, with D maybe TRBD2 (6 bases). Trimming left V 4 bases short and J 1 base short, with 21 bases between. CDR1 and CDR2 from the germline V gene are SNHLY and FYNNEI. This CDR3 comprises 18 residues. The CDR3 protein is CASSVGSTHPGGTDTQYF. The CDR3 DNA follows: TGTGCCAGCAGTGTCGGCAGTACCCACCCGGGAGGCACAGATACGCAGTATTTT.